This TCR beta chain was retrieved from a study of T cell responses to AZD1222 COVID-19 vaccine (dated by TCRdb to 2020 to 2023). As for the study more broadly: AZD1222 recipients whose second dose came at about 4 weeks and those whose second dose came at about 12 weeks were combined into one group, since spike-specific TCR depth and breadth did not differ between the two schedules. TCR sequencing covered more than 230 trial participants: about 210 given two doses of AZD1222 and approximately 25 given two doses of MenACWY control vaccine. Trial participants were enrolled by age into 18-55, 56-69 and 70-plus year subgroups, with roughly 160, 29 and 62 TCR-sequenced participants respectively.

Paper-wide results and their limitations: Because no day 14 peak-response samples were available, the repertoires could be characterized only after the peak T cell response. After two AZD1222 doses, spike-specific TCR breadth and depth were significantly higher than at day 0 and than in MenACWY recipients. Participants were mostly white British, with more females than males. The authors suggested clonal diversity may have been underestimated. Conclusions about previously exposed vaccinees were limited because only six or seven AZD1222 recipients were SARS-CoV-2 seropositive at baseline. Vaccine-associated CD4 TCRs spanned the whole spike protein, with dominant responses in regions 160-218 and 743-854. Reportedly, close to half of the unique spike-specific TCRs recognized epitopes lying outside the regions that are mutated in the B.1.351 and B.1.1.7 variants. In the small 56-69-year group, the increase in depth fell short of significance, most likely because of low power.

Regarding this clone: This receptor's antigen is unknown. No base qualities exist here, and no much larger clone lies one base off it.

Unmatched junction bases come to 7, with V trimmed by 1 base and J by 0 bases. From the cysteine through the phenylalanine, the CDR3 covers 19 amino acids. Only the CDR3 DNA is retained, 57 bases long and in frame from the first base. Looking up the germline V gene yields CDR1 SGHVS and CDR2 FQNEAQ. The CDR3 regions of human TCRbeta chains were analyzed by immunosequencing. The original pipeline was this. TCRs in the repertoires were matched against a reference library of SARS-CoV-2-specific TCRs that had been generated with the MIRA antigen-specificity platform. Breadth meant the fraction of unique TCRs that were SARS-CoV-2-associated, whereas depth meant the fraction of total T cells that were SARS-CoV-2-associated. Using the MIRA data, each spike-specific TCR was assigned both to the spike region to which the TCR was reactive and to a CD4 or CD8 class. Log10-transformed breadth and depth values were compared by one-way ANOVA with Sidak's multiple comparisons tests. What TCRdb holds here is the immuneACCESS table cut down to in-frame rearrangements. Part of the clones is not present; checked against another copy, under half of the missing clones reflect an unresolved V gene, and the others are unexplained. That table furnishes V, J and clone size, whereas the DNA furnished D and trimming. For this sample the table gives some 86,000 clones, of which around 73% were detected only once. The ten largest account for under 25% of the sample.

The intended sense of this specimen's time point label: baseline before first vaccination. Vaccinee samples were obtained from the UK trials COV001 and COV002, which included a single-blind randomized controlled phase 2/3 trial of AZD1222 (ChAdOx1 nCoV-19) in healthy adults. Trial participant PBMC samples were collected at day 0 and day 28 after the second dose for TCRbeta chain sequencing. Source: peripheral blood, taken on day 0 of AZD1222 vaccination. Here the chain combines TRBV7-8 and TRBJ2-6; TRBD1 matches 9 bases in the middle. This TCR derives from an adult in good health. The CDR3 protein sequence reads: CASSLEGTGWLSGANVLTF. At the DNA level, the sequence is TGTGCCAGCAGCTTAGAGGGGACAGGGTGGCTCTCTGGGGCCAACGTCCTGACTTTC.